The 26 T cell receptor beta chains reported below all come from one sample, sequenced in a study of regulatory T cells in long-lasting Graves disease. Through Arm-PCR of CDR3 regions and iRepertoire HTBI primers, TCR beta libraries were built. TCRdb reanalysed the multiplex PCR reads using MiXCR and keeps one entry per CDR3 protein. The repertoire holds more than 400,000 distinct CDR3 sequences, with 15% to 20% as singletons. Specified time point: newly diagnosed GD, antithyroid drugs for less than 3 months. Construction of the TCR library relied on RNA isolated from PBMCs. These records were also assigned to another study, of T cells in Graves' hyperthyroidism and ophthalmopathy.

The specimen comprised peripheral blood mononuclear cells (PBMCs), sampled at new diagnosis, from a patient treated with antithyroid drugs. These receptors all stem from a man aged 35 to 55 with Graves disease.

There are a few counts of this clonotype. V and J are TRBV3-1 and TRBJ1-1; the D gene is possibly TRBD1 (5 bases). Germline CDR1 and CDR2: LGHDT and YNNKEL (reference sequence). There are 13 residues in the CDR3. Trimming removed 3 bases at V and 6 bases at J, with 11 bases between. The chain's CDR3 is CASSQAWGSEAFF. Written as DNA, the CDR3 is TGTGCCAGCAGCCAGGCCTGGGGGTCTGAAGCTTTCTTT.

The table lists this clonotype with many counts. At one end, the junction sequence differs from germline, possibly due to a read error. CDR3 in DNA: TGTGCCAGCTCACCACCGGTGTCTAGCGGGTCCATCTTC. Translated, it gives CASSPPVSSGSIF. The genes are TRBV18 and TRBJ2-1; TRBD2 aligns across 8 bases. Germline CDR1 reads KGHSH; CDR2 reads LQKENI. The CDR3 totals 13 residues.

With respect to this clonotype: A much larger clone sits a single nucleotide away, making a read error possible. This chain uses TRBV7-8 with TRBJ2-1; no reliable D call. The length of the CDR3 is 16 residues. Per germline, CDR1 SGHVS and CDR2 FQNEAQ. This chain's CDR3 is CAGSLSRRLRMDEQFF. The CDR3 DNA is TGTGCCGGCAGCTTATCTAGAAGGTTACGGATGGATGAGCAGTTCTTC.

This clonotype was seen at least ten times. V and J are TRBV18 and TRBJ1-2; no clear D. The germline V gene has CDR1 KGHSH and CDR2 LQKENI. The germline V and J ends were trimmed by 2 bases and 3 bases, with 7 bases remaining between them. The CDR3 runs 13 residues. The chain's CDR3 is CASSPGVDYGYTF. The DNA of the CDR3 is TGTGCCAGCTCACCAGGGGTTGACTATGGCTACACCTTC.

This clonotype was seen many times. V and J are TRBV11-2 and TRBJ2-3; a weak D match, TRBD1 (5 bases). The length of the CDR3 is 16 residues. V dropped 3 bases and J dropped 1 base, with 14 bases sitting between them. The germline CDR1 and CDR2 sequences are SGHAT and FQNNGV. CDR3 region: CASSFPHRPRTDTQYF. As DNA, the CDR3 is TGTGCCAGCAGCTTCCCGCACAGGCCTCGCACAGATACGCAGTATTTT.

V usage is TRBV12-5 and J usage is TRBJ2-5; 12 bases align to TRBD2. CDR1 is LGHNT, CDR2 FRNRAP, per germline. The V gene end was trimmed by 7 bases and the J gene end by 2 bases; junction bases not matched to a gene: 5. CDR3 length: 15 residues. The CDR3 reads CASAPGLAGQETQYF. DNA for the CDR3: TGTGCTAGTGCCCCCGGACTAGCGGGACAAGAGACCCAGTACTTC.

This clonotype was seen repeatedly, ten times or more. This chain connects TRBV11-1 to TRBJ2-7, with D hard to call. The CDR3 spans 13 residues. Germline V gene sequence: CDR1 SGHAT, CDR2 FQDESV (reference sequence). V lost 4 bases and J lost 0, with 7 bases in between. CDR3 DNA: TGTGCCAGCAGCTCATACAACTCCTACGAGCAGTACTTC. Encoded protein: CASSSYNSYEQYF.

This clonotype was recorded many times. V usage is TRBV28 and J usage is TRBJ2-2; the match to TRBD2 covers 12 bases. The CDR3 runs to 16 residues. V lost 4 bases, J lost 8 bases, and 8 bases stayed unmatched. CDR1 is MDHEN, CDR2 SYDVKM, per germline. CDR3: CASSSTSGRLTGELFF. CDR3 DNA: TGTGCCAGCAGTTCAACTAGCGGGAGGTTGACTGGGGAGCTGTTTTTT.

At least ten counts were recorded for this clonotype. The V and J genes are TRBV19 and TRBJ2-3; D ambiguous. V gave up 3 bases and J gave up 0 bases, with 10 bases separating them. Per the germline V gene, CDR1 is LNHDA and CDR2 is SQIVND (reference sequence). The CDR3 has 15 amino acids. In DNA, the CDR3 is TGTGCCAGTAGTATGGAAGGTGGGAGCACAGATACGCAGTATTTT. Translated, it gives CASSMEGGSTDTQYF.

The V call is TRBV19, the J call TRBJ2-5; D could derive from TRBD1 or TRBD2 (5 bases each). This CDR3 has 15 amino acids. The germline V and J ends were trimmed by 3 bases and 4 bases, with 15 bases remaining between them. The V gene's germline CDR1 is LNHDA and CDR2 SQIVND (reference sequence). The CDR3 spells CASSMGRVDGETQYF. CDR3 sequence (DNA): TGTGCCAGTAGTATGGGACGGGTCGACGGAGAGACCCAGTACTTC. The full variable domain, in which reference TRBV19 and TRBJ2-5 provide the parts outside the CDR3, is DGGITQSPKYLFRKEGQNVTLSCEQNLNHDAMYWYRQDPGQGLRLIYYSQIVNDFQKGDIAEGYSVSREKKESFPLTVTSAQKNPTAFYLCASSMGRVDGETQYFGPGTRLLVL.

The table lists this clonotype with many counts. This CDR3 reads CSARARRNTEAFF. The CDR3 DNA reads TGCAGTGCTAGAGCCCGACGGAACACTGAAGCTTTCTTT. This sequence joins TRBV20-1 and TRBJ1-1; D unresolved. The germline V gene encodes CDR1 DFQATT and CDR2 SNEGSKA (reference sequence). V was shortened by 1 base and J by 1 base, with 7 bases between the two germline ends. This CDR3 is built from 13 residues.

As concerns this clonotype: This likely reflects a read error, since a far larger clone is one base away. This chain connects TRBV11-2 to TRBJ2-1; TRBD2 aligns across 8 bases. The CDR3 extends over 14 amino acids. In germline, CDR1 is SGHAT, CDR2 FQNNGV. CDR3 DNA: TGTGCCAGCAGCTTGCGGGGGGCCCTGAATGAGCAGCTCTTC. It translates to CASSLRGALNEQLF.

Only a few counts were recorded for this clonotype. The chain employs TRBV28 and TRBJ1-2, with D possibly TRBD1 on 6 matching bases. The CDR3 runs to 13 residues. Trimming stripped 1 base from V and 4 bases from J, with 7 bases between. The germline CDR1 and CDR2 sequences are MDHEN and SYDVKM. The CDR3 here is CASSLSGVYGYTF. As DNA, the CDR3 is TGTGCCAGCAGTTTATCAGGGGTCTATGGCTACACCTTC.

This clonotype was observed at least ten times. The gene calls are TRBV18 and TRBJ2-3, with D unresolved. CDR1 is KGHSH and CDR2 is LQKENI in the germline V gene. The CDR3 loop spans 14 amino acids. The ends were cut back, 6 bases at V and 1 base at J, with 11 bases in the middle. The CDR3 reads CASSPGQGTDTQYF. CDR3 coding DNA: TGTGCCAGCTCCCCGGGTCAGGGCACAGATACGCAGTATTTT.

At least ten counts were recorded for this clonotype. The chain has TRBV5-6 and TRBJ2-3; the match to TRBD2 covers 7 bases. The CDR3 is 14 amino acids. Looked up from germline, CDR1 is SGHDT and CDR2 is YYEEEE. V gave up 4 bases and J gave up 4 bases; unmatched junction bases: 6. CDR3: CASSPEAGADTQYF. CDR3 in DNA: TGTGCCAGCAGCCCCGAGGCGGGAGCAGATACGCAGTATTTT.

This clonotype was observed at least ten times. The V call is TRBV5-5, the J call TRBJ2-1; TRBD2 might be the D (6 bases). Per germline, CDR1 SGHKS and CDR2 YYEKEE (reference sequence). Trimming stripped 3 bases from V and 6 bases from J, with 10 bases between. There are 13 residues in the CDR3. The CDR3 loop reads CASSSPTSNEQFF. CDR3 bases: TGTGCCAGCAGCTCCCCGACTAGCAATGAGCAGTTCTTC.

This clonotype was seen repeatedly, ten times or more. The chain has TRBV28 and TRBJ2-5; D uncertain. This CDR3 is built from 13 residues. The germline V gene has CDR1 MDHEN and CDR2 SYDVKM. Trimming removed 3 bases at V and 5 bases at J, with 10 bases between. The CDR3 reads CASSFRSYETQYF. Written as DNA, the CDR3 is TGTGCCAGCAGTTTTAGGTCGTACGAGACCCAGTACTTC.

This clonotype was recorded many times. Compared with germline, one end of the junction differs, possibly owing to a read error. V gene TRBV5-1 combines with J gene TRBJ2-3, with 11 bases matching TRBD2. The CDR3 spans 17 residues. CDR1 SGHRS and CDR2 YFSETQ come from the germline V gene. The chain's CDR3 is CASSLGRLAGTTDTQYF. The CDR3 coding sequence is TGTGCCAGCAGCTTGGGAAGACTAGCGGGGACCACAGATACGCAGTATTTT.

A few counts support this clonotype. The rearrangement links TRBV12-3 or TRBV12-4 to TRBJ2-1, with TRBD1 identical over 7 bases. The CDR3 runs to 14 residues. The ends lost 8 bases at V and 0 bases at J; junction bases unmatched: 4. CDR3 residues: CASEGQSSYNEQFF. CDR3 in DNA: TGTGCCAGCGAGGGACAGAGCTCCTACAATGAGCAGTTCTTC.

This clonotype has a count of ten or more. The rearrangement uses TRBV20-1 and TRBJ2-5; unclear D gene. Germline CDR1 and CDR2: DFQATT and SNEGSKA (reference sequence). This CDR3 contains 13 residues. Between the trimmed V and J ends, which lost 3 bases and 4 bases, there was a span of 12 bases. The CDR3: CSARGSYPETQYF. The DNA of the CDR3 is TGCAGTGCTAGGGGTAGTTATCCAGAGACCCAGTACTTC.

This clonotype came up many times. The CDR3 DNA reads as TGCAGCGTTCATTCTCCTCCGGGACAACGGAACACTGAAGCTTTCTTT. This encodes CSVHSPPGQRNTEAFF. This chain joins TRBV29-1 and TRBJ1-1, with D possibly matching TRBD1 (6 bases). CDR3 size: 16 residues. Germline values: CDR1 SQVTM, CDR2 ANQGSEA. Trimming took off 5 bases at V and 1 base at J, with 20 bases between the two ends. Together with reference TRBV29-1 and TRBJ1-1, the CDR3 gives the full variable domain: SAVISQKPSRDICQRGTSLTIQCQVDSQVTMMFWYRQQPGQSLTLIATANQGSEATYESGFVIDKFPISRPNLTFSTLTVSNMSPEDSSIYLCSVHSPPGQRNTEAFFGQGTRLTVV.

J is TRBJ2-1 and V is TRBV20-1; the match to TRBD2 covers 11 bases. Germline lookup yields CDR1 DFQATT and CDR2 SNEGSKA (reference sequence). The CDR3 consists of 16 residues. Losses at the gene ends were 5 bases for V and 3 bases for J; bases not matched to a gene: 9. The CDR3, as DNA: TGCAGTGCTGATGTTAGCGGGAGGGCCTACTACAATGAGCAGTTCTTC. Amino acids: CSADVSGRAYYNEQFF.

A few counts support this clonotype. The chain uses TRBV20-1 and TRBJ2-7, with D hard to call. CDR3 length equals 12 residues. Germline CDR1 and CDR2: DFQATT and SNEGSKA (reference sequence). Trimming removed 3 bases at V and 6 bases at J, with 12 bases between. Here the CDR3 DNA reads TGCAGTGCTAGTGAGTCCCGGATCGAGCAGTACTTC. It encodes CSASESRIEQYF.

The chain combines TRBV10-3 with TRBJ2-7, with 7 nucleotides matching TRBD1. After removal of 9 bases from V and 3 bases from J, the junction contained 2 bases not matched to a gene. The CDR3 extends over 11 amino acids. CDR1 and CDR2 from the germline V gene are ENHRY and SYGVKD. The CDR3: CAMGQNYEQYF. CDR3 coding DNA: TGTGCCATGGGACAGAACTACGAGCAGTACTTC.

This clonotype was seen ten or more times. V is TRBV20-1 and J is TRBJ2-7, with 12 bases that match TRBD1. The CDR3 has 15 amino acids. CDR1 and CDR2 from the germline V gene are DFQATT and SNEGSKA (reference sequence). The V segment lost 6 bases and the J segment 6 bases; nucleotides outside the gene matches: 12. The DNA for the CDR3 is TGCAGTGCCCGACCACCCCGGGACAGGGGGCGCGAGCAGTACTTC. Protein: CSARPPRDRGREQYF.

The rearrangement uses TRBV20-1 and TRBJ2-1; D may be TRBD2 (6 bases). CDR1 and CDR2 (germline): DFQATT, SNEGSKA (reference sequence). The V end lost 3 bases, the J end lost 2 bases, and 11 bases lay between the germline ends. This CDR3 is 14 amino acids long. CDR3 region: CSARGRETYNEQFF. The CDR3 DNA follows: TGCAGTGCTAGGGGACGGGAGACCTACAATGAGCAGTTCTTC.